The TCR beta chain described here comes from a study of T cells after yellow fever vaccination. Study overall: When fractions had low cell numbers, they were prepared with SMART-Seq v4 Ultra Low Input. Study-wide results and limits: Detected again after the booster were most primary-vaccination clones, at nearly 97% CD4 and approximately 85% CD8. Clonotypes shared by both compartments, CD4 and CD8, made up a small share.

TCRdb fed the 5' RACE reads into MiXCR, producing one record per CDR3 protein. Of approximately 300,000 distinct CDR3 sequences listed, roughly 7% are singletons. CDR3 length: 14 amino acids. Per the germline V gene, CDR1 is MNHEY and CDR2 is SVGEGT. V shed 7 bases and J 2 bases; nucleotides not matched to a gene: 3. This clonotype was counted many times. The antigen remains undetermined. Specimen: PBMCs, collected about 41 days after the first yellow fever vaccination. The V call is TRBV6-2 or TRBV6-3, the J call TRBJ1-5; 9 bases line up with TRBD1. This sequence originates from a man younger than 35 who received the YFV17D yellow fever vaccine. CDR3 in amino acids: CASTRTGGNQPQHF. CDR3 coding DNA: TGTGCCAGCACCAGGACAGGGGGCAATCAGCCCCAGCATTTT.